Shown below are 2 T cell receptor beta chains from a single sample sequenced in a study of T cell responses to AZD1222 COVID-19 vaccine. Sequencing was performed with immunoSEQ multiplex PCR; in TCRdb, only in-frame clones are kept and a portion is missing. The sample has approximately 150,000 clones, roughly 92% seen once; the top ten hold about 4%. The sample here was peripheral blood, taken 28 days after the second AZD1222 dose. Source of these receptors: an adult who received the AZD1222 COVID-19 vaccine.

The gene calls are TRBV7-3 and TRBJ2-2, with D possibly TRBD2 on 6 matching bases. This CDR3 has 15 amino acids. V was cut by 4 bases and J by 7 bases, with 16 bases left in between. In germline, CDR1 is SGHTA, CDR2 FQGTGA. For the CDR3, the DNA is TGTGCCAGCAGCTCCAGGTCGGGGCGGGGCGGGGAGCTGTTTTTT. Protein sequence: CASSSRSGRGGELFF.

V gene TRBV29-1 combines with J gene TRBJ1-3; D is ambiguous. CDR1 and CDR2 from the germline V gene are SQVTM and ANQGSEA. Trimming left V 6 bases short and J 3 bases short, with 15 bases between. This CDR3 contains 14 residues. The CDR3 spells CSVVTVAGGNTIYF. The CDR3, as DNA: TGCAGCGTCGTCACCGTGGCGGGTGGAAACACCATATATTTT.